The rows below give T cell receptor beta chains drawn from one sample of a study of T cell changes during pregnancy in multiple sclerosis. Produced via immunoSEQ multiplex PCR; TCRdb's table is partial and in-frame only. The sample lists about 92,000 clones; approximately 92% were seen once. The sample consisted of peripheral blood, taken in the first trimester of pregnancy. The source is a female donor with multiple sclerosis, enrolled in a pregnancy study. The CDR3 runs from the conserved cysteine through the conserved F or W. A D gene is named only where the DNA matches it firmly. Clone size is shown for a subset of rows, as once, few, many or a class of expanded clone.

j_call: TRBJ1-1; clone_size: .; v_call: TRBV29-1; d_call: .; cdr3_aa: CSVSGVLEAFF; cdr3_nt: TGCAGCGTTTCCGGGGTCCTTGAAGCTTTCTTT
j_call: TRBJ1-2; clone_size: .; v_call: TRBV19; d_call: .; cdr3_aa: CASSISDGAWFGYTF; cdr3_nt: TGTGCCAGTAGTATATCTGACGGAGCCTGGTTCGGCTACACCTTC
j_call: TRBJ2-5; clone_size: once; v_call: TRBV7-6; d_call: TRBD2; cdr3_aa: CASSLDRRLAGGFQETQYF; cdr3_nt: TGTGCCAGCAGCTTAGATCGTCGACTAGCGGGAGGGTTCCAAGAGACCCAGTACTTC
j_call: TRBJ2-1; clone_size: .; v_call: TRBV7-9; d_call: TRBD1; cdr3_aa: CASSQGDEQFF; cdr3_nt: TGTGCCAGCAGCCAGGGGGATGAGCAGTTCTTC
j_call: TRBJ2-3; clone_size: .; v_call: TRBV19; d_call: TRBD2; cdr3_aa: CASSIPGREGTDTQYF; cdr3_nt: TGTGCCAGTAGTATACCTGGGCGGGAGGGCACAGATACGCAGTATTTT
j_call: TRBJ2-7; clone_size: .; v_call: TRBV4-2; d_call: .; cdr3_aa: CASSQEVAASTYEQYF; cdr3_nt: TGTGCCAGCAGCCAAGAAGTTGCAGCGTCTACCTACGAGCAGTACTTC
j_call: TRBJ2-2; clone_size: once; v_call: TRBV5-1; d_call: TRBD2; cdr3_aa: CASSLNRGLANGGELFF; cdr3_nt: TGCGCCAGCAGCTTGAACCGCGGACTAGCGAATGGCGGGGAGCTGTTTTTT
j_call: TRBJ2-7; clone_size: .; v_call: TRBV19; d_call: .; cdr3_aa: CASSWRGSYEQYF; cdr3_nt: TGTGCCAGTAGTTGGCGGGGCTCCTACGAGCAGTACTTC
j_call: TRBJ2-3; clone_size: .; v_call: TRBV30; d_call: .; cdr3_aa: CAWSVMGSATDTQYF; cdr3_nt: TGTGCCTGGAGTGTAATGGGGAGCGCCACAGATACGCAGTATTTT
j_call: TRBJ2-7; clone_size: .; v_call: TRBV5-6; d_call: .; cdr3_aa: CASSWEPTSYEQYF; cdr3_nt: TGTGCCAGCAGCTGGGAGCCAACCTCCTACGAGCAGTACTTC
j_call: TRBJ2-7; clone_size: .; v_call: TRBV2; d_call: TRBD2; cdr3_aa: CASRVAGGPSDEQYF; cdr3_nt: TGTGCCAGCAGAGTAGCGGGAGGGCCTAGTGACGAGCAGTACTTC
j_call: TRBJ2-7; clone_size: .; v_call: TRBV2; d_call: TRBD2; cdr3_aa: CASRGLGLEQYF; cdr3_nt: TGTGCCAGCCGGGGACTAGGACTCGAGCAGTACTTC
j_call: TRBJ2-7; clone_size: .; v_call: TRBV14; d_call: TRBD2; cdr3_aa: CASSHPGLAYKKGDYEQYF; cdr3_nt: TGTGCCAGCAGCCACCCGGGACTAGCGTATAAAAAAGGGGACTACGAGCAGTACTTC
j_call: TRBJ2-1; clone_size: .; v_call: TRBV5-1; d_call: TRBD1; cdr3_aa: CASKGQFSPTSYNEQFF; cdr3_nt: TGCGCCAGCAAGGGACAGTTTTCGCCCACCTCCTACAATGAGCAGTTCTTC
j_call: TRBJ2-7; clone_size: .; v_call: TRBV6-6; d_call: .; cdr3_aa: CASRGDSYEQYF; cdr3_nt: TGTGCCAGCAGAGGAGACTCCTACGAGCAGTACTTC
j_call: TRBJ2-2; clone_size: .; v_call: TRBV4-1; d_call: .; cdr3_aa: CASSQVSGHGELFF; cdr3_nt: TGCGCCAGCAGCCAAGTATCAGGGCACGGGGAGCTGTTTTTT
j_call: TRBJ1-3; clone_size: .; v_call: TRBV6-5; d_call: .; cdr3_aa: CASTRDGNTIYF; cdr3_nt: TGTGCCAGCACGAGGGATGGAAACACCATATATTTT
j_call: TRBJ2-1; clone_size: .; v_call: TRBV19; d_call: TRBD2; cdr3_aa: CASRPGTSVGEQFF; cdr3_nt: TGTGCCAGTAGACCCGGGACTAGTGTAGGTGAGCAGTTCTTC
j_call: TRBJ2-3; clone_size: once; v_call: TRBV11-2; d_call: .; cdr3_aa: CASSSDKGHLYF; cdr3_nt: TGTGCCAGCAGCTCCGACAAGGGGCATTTGTATTTT
j_call: TRBJ1-4; clone_size: .; v_call: TRBV10-3; d_call: .; cdr3_aa: CAISSQGRGEKLFF; cdr3_nt: TGTGCCATCAGTTCGCAGGGGAGGGGTGAAAAACTGTTTTTT
j_call: TRBJ2-1; clone_size: .; v_call: TRBV15; d_call: TRBD2; cdr3_aa: CATSRDGLAVLTFF; cdr3_nt: TGTGCCACCAGCAGAGATGGGCTAGCGGTACTTACGTTCTTC
j_call: TRBJ2-3; clone_size: once; v_call: TRBV9; d_call: .; cdr3_aa: CASSVEGLYTDTQYF; cdr3_nt: TGTGCCAGCAGCGTAGAGGGGCTCTACACAGATACGCAGTATTTT
j_call: TRBJ2-7; clone_size: .; v_call: TRBV2; d_call: TRBD2; cdr3_aa: CASSGQTSGGSYEQYF; cdr3_nt: TGTGCCAGCAGTGGCCAGACTAGCGGGGGCTCCTACGAGCAGTACTTC